These 14 T cell receptor beta chains share one sample of origin, sequenced in a study of cytomegalovirus exposure and HLA in healthy donors. The primer mix had 60 Vbeta and 13 Jbeta primers. Method: immunoSEQ multiplex PCR; TCRdb's copy keeps in-frame clones and lacks some. Among about 150,000 clones, approximately 81% were seen once, and the ten largest hold 2% to 2.5%. Sequences were obtained from PBMCs. The receptors were sampled from a male donor in good health and CMV-seronegative.

This clone was counted a few times. This sequence joins TRBV5-4 and TRBJ2-7; D is perhaps TRBD2 (6 bases). The CDR3 length is 15 residues. Germline CDR1 SGHNT, CDR2 YYREEE (reference sequence). V was pared by 0 bases and J by 0 bases, with 10 bases between. The CDR3 DNA reads as TGTGCCAGCAGCTTGGGTGCGGGAAGCTCCTACGAGCAGTACTTC. Translated, it gives CASSLGAGSSYEQYF.

The count of this clone is one. Germline is not matched at one junction end, which may reflect a read error. This chain uses TRBV7-9 with TRBJ2-3, with 7 bases aligning to TRBD2. The CDR3 has 12 residues. Germline CDR1 reads SEHNR; CDR2 reads FQNEAQ (reference sequence). The CDR3 bases are TGTTCCAGCAGAGGACTAGCAGATACGCAGTATTTT. It is translated as CSSRGLADTQYF.

The rearrangement links TRBV6-5 to TRBJ2-1, with 8 bases fitting TRBD2. V gave up 6 bases and J gave up 2 bases; unmatched junction bases: 6. CDR1 is MNHEY, CDR2 SVGAGI, per germline. CDR3 length: 15 amino acids. This CDR3 is CASRINGGAYNEQFF. DNA for the CDR3: TGTGCCAGCAGAATCAACGGGGGGGCCTACAATGAGCAGTTCTTC.

DNA for the CDR3: TGCGCCAGCAGCTCTACTAGCGGGGGGGCCGGCACCTACAATGAGCAGTTCTTC. The encoded protein is CASSSTSGGAGTYNEQFF. The rearrangement links TRBV5-1 to TRBJ2-1; 13 nucleotides match TRBD2. The junction had 8 bases not matched to a gene; V was cut back by 3 bases and J by 2 bases. Per the germline V gene, CDR1 is SGHRS and CDR2 is YFSETQ. CDR3 size: 18 residues.

V is TRBV9 and J is TRBJ2-1, with 9 bases that match TRBD2. The CDR3 is 16 amino acids. Per germline, CDR1 SGDLS and CDR2 YYNGEE. V was clipped by 4 bases and J by 3 bases; unmatched bases: 8. Here the CDR3 DNA reads TGTGCCAGCAGCCCGGGGACTAGCCCTAACTACAATGAGCAGTTCTTC. Translated, it gives CASSPGTSPNYNEQFF.

J is TRBJ1-3 and V is TRBV6-5, with TRBD1 matching over 8 bases. Per germline, CDR1 MNHEY and CDR2 SVGAGI. The CDR3 spans 15 residues. The ends lost 6 bases at V and 2 bases at J; junction bases unmatched: 6. The CDR3 protein is CASSRTGRAGNTIYF. The CDR3 region has the DNA TGTGCCAGCAGCAGGACAGGGAGGGCTGGAAACACCATATATTTT.

This clone was seen only once. The V and J genes are TRBV19 and TRBJ2-1; 7 bases line up with TRBD1. Unmatched junction bases numbered 8, after V lost 0 bases and J lost 3 bases. The CDR3 length is 17 residues. Per the germline V gene, CDR1 is LNHDA and CDR2 is SQIVND (reference sequence). CDR3 region: CASSIDLETGNYNEQFF. Written as DNA, the CDR3 is TGTGCCAGTAGTATAGATCTGGAGACAGGGAACTACAATGAGCAGTTCTTC.

The chain combines TRBV7-2 with TRBJ1-5; D is possibly TRBD1 (6 bases). The CDR3 contains 16 residues. The germline CDR1 and CDR2 sequences are SGHTA and FQGNSA. V was pared by 1 base and J by 0 bases, with 10 bases between. The CDR3 is CASSLGTADSNQPQHF. In DNA form, the CDR3 reads TGTGCCAGCAGCTTAGGGACAGCCGATAGCAATCAGCCCCAGCATTTT.

The genes are TRBV2 and TRBJ2-5, with D possibly being TRBD1 (5 bases). Germline CDR1 SNHLY, CDR2 FYNNEI. CDR3 length equals 14 residues. The germline V and J ends were trimmed by 6 bases and 1 base, with 12 bases remaining between them. The CDR3 bases are TGTGCCAGCAGCCTAAGACAGACCCAAGAGACCCAGTACTTC. Amino acid sequence: CASSLRQTQETQYF.

The chain joins TRBV19 to TRBJ1-1, with D unclear. Germline V gene data show CDR1 as LNHDA and CDR2 as SQIVND (reference sequence). The V end lost 4 bases, the J end lost 0 bases, and 9 bases lay between the germline ends. This CDR3 contains 14 residues. DNA of the CDR3: TGTGCCAGTAGTACAAGGACTCTGAACACTGAAGCTTTCTTT. Translated, it gives CASSTRTLNTEAFF.

The rearrangement joins TRBV4-3 to TRBJ2-3; tentatively, D is TRBD2 (6 bases). CDR3 length: 16 amino acids. Germline V gives CDR1 LGHNA, CDR2 YSLEER. V lost 0 bases, J lost 1 base, and 11 bases lay in between. The CDR3 sequence: CASSQDLGTGTDTQYF. The CDR3 region has the DNA TGCGCCAGCAGCCAAGATCTTGGGACTGGCACAGATACGCAGTATTTT.

The chain employs TRBV29-1 and TRBJ2-1, with 15 bases lining up with TRBD2. Unmatched junction bases numbered 4, after V lost 6 bases and J lost 7 bases. Germline V lookup: CDR1 SQVTM, CDR2 ANQGSEA. CDR3 length: 14 residues. This chain's CDR3 is CSVGLAGGGNEQFF. CDR3 nucleotide sequence: TGCAGCGTAGGACTAGCGGGAGGGGGGAATGAGCAGTTCTTC.

The J gene is TRBJ1-5, the V gene TRBV6-6, with D tentatively TRBD1 (6 bases). Germline CDR1 is MNHNY and CDR2 is SVGAGI (reference sequence). CDR3 length: 14 residues. V lost 4 bases and J 2 bases, leaving 9 bases between the germline ends. CDR3 in amino acids: CASSSRGGNQPQHF. The CDR3 bases are TGTGCCAGCAGTTCCAGGGGAGGCAATCAGCCCCAGCATTTT.

This chain joins TRBV5-1 and TRBJ1-6; 9 bases map to TRBD1. After removal of 3 bases from V and 9 bases from J, the junction contained 10 bases not matched to a gene. The CDR3 spans 16 residues. Looked up from germline, CDR1 is SGHRS and CDR2 is YFSETQ. This CDR3 is CASSSYLDRGGSPLHF. CDR3 nucleotide sequence: TGCGCCAGCAGCTCGTACCTGGACAGGGGAGGTTCACCCCTCCACTTT.